The 7 T cell receptor beta chains given below trace back to one sample, sequenced in a study of molecular identifiers for immune sequencing clone quantification. TCRdb re-derived calls from the PCR reads in MiXCR, one entry per CDR3 protein. Seen here are fewer than 25,000 distinct CDR3 sequences, 15% to 20% observed once, and the top ten hold approximately 1%. Sequenced: naive CD8+ T cells from blood, with Jurkat cell RNA spiked in. Subset reported: FACS-sorted CD8+CD4-CCR7+CD45RA+ naive T cells. The receptor source for this set is a human donor in good health. Some libraries in this study had Jurkat cell RNA spiked in.

In its sample, this clonotype was seen many times. V usage is TRBV7-6 and J usage is TRBJ2-5, with a possible D match to TRBD2 (5 bases). V lost 5 bases to trimming and J lost 3 bases, with 10 bases between them. The CDR3 is made up of 13 amino acids. Germline CDR1 SGHVS, CDR2 FNYEAQ. The CDR3, as DNA: TGTGCCAGCAGCCGGACTTTCAAAGAGACCCAGTACTTC. Translating it yields CASSRTFKETQYF.

This clonotype was recorded many times. J is TRBJ2-3 and V is TRBV7-6; 11 nucleotides agree with TRBD2. CDR3 length: 16 amino acids. Trimming took 1 base from V and 5 from J; bases not matched to a gene: 5. Germline lookup yields CDR1 SGHVS and CDR2 FNYEAQ. This chain's CDR3 is CASSLDSSGRQDTQYF. CDR3 nucleotide sequence: TGTGCCAGCAGCTTAGATTCTAGCGGGAGGCAAGATACGCAGTATTTT.

In its sample, this clonotype was seen many times. The genes are TRBV6-2 or TRBV6-3 and TRBJ1-1, with D maybe TRBD1 (5 bases). This CDR3 has 15 amino acids. Germline loops: CDR1 MNHEY, CDR2 SVGEGT. Trimming left V 2 bases short and J 0 bases short, with 10 bases between. Written as DNA, the CDR3 is TGTGCCAGCAGTTACAACACGGACATGAACACTGAAGCTTTCTTT. Translated: CASSYNTDMNTEAFF.

Many counts were recorded for this clonotype. The rearrangement links TRBV4-1 to TRBJ2-7; no definite D call. CDR1 is MGHRA, CDR2 YSYEKL, per germline. V lost 1 base and J lost 3, with 7 bases in between. The CDR3 extends over 13 amino acids. The CDR3 nucleotides read TGCGCCAGCAGCCAAGGCCTGAACTACGAGCAGTACTTC. It yields the protein CASSQGLNYEQYF.

This clonotype was counted many times. The chain uses TRBV4-3 and TRBJ2-1; D tentatively reads TRBD1 or TRBD2 (5 bases each). CDR1 and CDR2 from the germline V gene are LGHNA and YSLEER. The V end was cut by 0 bases, the J end by 10 bases, with 16 bases between. The length of the CDR3 is 15 residues. The CDR3: CASSQENLVGAEQFF. The CDR3 nucleotides are TGCGCCAGCAGCCAAGAAAACCTAGTCGGGGCAGAGCAGTTCTTC.

This clonotype was seen many times. The chain combines TRBV7-9 with TRBJ1-1; TRBD1 is a possible D gene (6 bases). This CDR3 spans 14 amino acids. The germline V gene encodes CDR1 SEHNR and CDR2 FQNEAQ (reference sequence). Between the trimmed V and J ends, which lost 5 bases and 5 bases, there was a span of 15 bases. The CDR3 loop reads CASSAPQGGTEAFF. CDR3 bases: TGTGCCAGCAGCGCTCCACAGGGAGGGACTGAAGCTTTCTTT.

This clonotype was detected ten times or more. The chain uses TRBV13 and TRBJ1-1; tentative D call: TRBD1 (5 bases). V was shortened by 7 bases and J by 5 bases, with 17 bases between the two germline ends. CDR3 length equals 14 residues. CDR1 and CDR2 (germline): PRHDT, FYEKMQ (reference sequence). The CDR3 DNA sequence: TGTGCCAGCACCAATCAGGGTGAGGGAACTGAAGCTTTCTTT. This gives the protein CASTNQGEGTEAFF.